The clone carrying this TCR beta chain was observed a single time. The sample originates from a study of blood T cell repertoires in COVID-19. As processed by the authors: Nucleated cell number was recorded as an estimate derived from reference gene primer amplification. Generated by immunoSEQ multiplex PCR, the TCRdb table keeps only in-frame clones and is missing some. V and J calls and clone size come straight from that table; D and trimming were deduced from the DNA. The sample includes 300,000 to 400,000 clones, 85% to 90% of them seen just once. This CDR3 has 12 residues. The V gene lost 4 bases and the J gene lost 4 bases, with 10 bases spanning the gap. CDR1 is SQVTM, CDR2 ANQGSEA, per germline.

Material for sequencing was peripheral blood. This receptor was obtained from a woman in her seventies with COVID-19, enrolled during active disease. This rearrangement joins TRBV29-1 to TRBJ1-1, with unresolved D. The CDR3 region has the DNA TGCAGCGTTGGAGGCGTTGGCACTGAAGCTTTCTTT. Its translation is CSVGGVGTEAFF.